These 5 T cell receptor beta chains were all obtained from the same sample, sequenced in a study of shared clonotypes between healthy human individuals. Terminally differentiated effector memory CD45RA+ cells were excluded from the naive CD8 cells, which were CD45RO-negative and positively selected for CCR7. Produced via immunoSEQ multiplex PCR; TCRdb's table is partial and in-frame only. The sample shows 2 million to 2.5 million clones, just over 90% of them seen only once. What was sequenced was naive CD8+ T cells from PBMCs. Every receptor here comes from a man aged 18 to 35 in good health. Some clones in this sample may be carry-over from other donors' samples.

Remarks on this clone: This CDR3 is also generated by other DNA sequences in the sample. The chain links TRBV19 to TRBJ2-1; TRBD2 might be the D (6 bases). This CDR3 comprises 13 residues. Looked up from germline, CDR1 is LNHDA and CDR2 is SQIVND (reference sequence). V lost 6 bases to trimming and J lost 3 bases, with 9 bases between them. CDR3 in DNA: TGTGCCAGTAGCTTGGGACTCTACAATGAGCAGTTCTTC. As protein: CASSLGLYNEQFF.

The chain employs TRBV27 and TRBJ2-1; D not certain. Trimming pared 5 bases from V and 0 bases from J, leaving 8 bases between. CDR1 MNHEY and CDR2 SMNVEV come from the germline V gene (reference sequence). This CDR3 region has 14 residues. The CDR3 loop reads CASSGSSSYNEQFF. In DNA, the CDR3 is TGTGCCAGCAGTGGATCAAGCTCCTACAATGAGCAGTTCTTC.

V and J are TRBV27 and TRBJ2-1; TRBD2 is a possible D gene (6 bases). V was clipped by 3 bases and J by 5 bases, with 11 bases between them. Germline-derived CDR1 and CDR2 are MNHEY and SMNVEV (reference sequence). The CDR3 runs to 14 residues. This CDR3 reads CASSFYGLNNEQFF. As DNA, the CDR3 is TGTGCCAGCAGTTTTTACGGACTAAACAATGAGCAGTTCTTC.

The chain employs TRBV7-6 and TRBJ2-1, with TRBD1 matching over 9 bases. Trimming cost V 6 bases and J 8 bases; bases outside gene matches: 5. Germline assignment: CDR1 SGHVS and CDR2 FNYEAQ. The CDR3 extends over 13 amino acids. Here the CDR3 reads CASRLDRGHEQFF. The DNA of the CDR3 is TGTGCCAGCAGACTGGACAGGGGACATGAGCAGTTCTTC.

This rearrangement joins TRBV6-5 to TRBJ2-5; the D gene is possibly TRBD2 (5 bases). Between the trimmed V and J ends, which lost 0 bases and 2 bases, there was a span of 10 bases. CDR3 length: 15 residues. CDR1 MNHEY and CDR2 SVGAGI come from the germline V gene. The CDR3 here is CASSYSRARQETQYF. The CDR3 nucleotides read TGTGCCAGCAGTTACTCGAGGGCAAGACAAGAGACCCAGTACTTC.